Shown below are 20 T cell receptor beta chains from a single sample sequenced in a study of OX40 agonist ivuxolimab in advanced cancers. Measured with immunoSEQ multiplex PCR; TCRdb has only the in-frame clones, and not every one. The data show about 71,000 clones, more than 75% seen once. The sequenced sample was CD4+ or CD8+ T cells sorted from blood, obtained in a trial of the OX40 agonist ivuxolimab. The receptors derive from an adult with an advanced solid tumor such as melanoma, head and neck, liver or kidney cancer.

The rearrangement joins TRBV14 to TRBJ2-1; D tentatively fits TRBD1 or TRBD2 (5 bases each). Trimming took off 2 bases at V and 6 bases at J, with 11 bases between the two ends. Germline V CDR1 and CDR2: SGHDN, FVKESK. This CDR3 contains 14 residues. CDR3 in amino acids: CASSQSGHSNEQFF. The CDR3 bases are TGTGCCAGCAGCCAAAGCGGACATTCCAATGAGCAGTTCTTC.

This clone was recorded only once. The V call is TRBV27, the J call TRBJ2-1; TRBD1 matches at 11 bases. Trimming removed 6 bases from V and 7 bases from J; junction bases left unmatched: 5. The CDR3 has 14 residues. Germline CDR1 is MNHEY and CDR2 is SMNVEV (reference sequence). In nucleotides, the CDR3 is TGTGCCAGCAGCCGGGACAGGGGGTCGAATGAGCAGTTCTTC. Translation: CASSRDRGSNEQFF.

The chain is built from TRBV5-1 and TRBJ1-3; D unresolved. V was pared by 0 bases and J by 4 bases, with 8 bases between. CDR1 is SGHRS and CDR2 is YFSETQ in the germline V gene. This CDR3 has 14 amino acids. In DNA, the CDR3 is TGCGCCAGCAGCTTGGACGTTAACGGAAACACCATATATTTT. Protein product: CASSLDVNGNTIYF.

The rearrangement uses TRBV11-3 and TRBJ2-1; D is possibly TRBD1 (6 bases). V was shortened by 5 bases and J by 7 bases, with 12 bases between the two germline ends. In germline, CDR1 is SGHNT, CDR2 YENEEA. This CDR3 is 13 amino acids long. This CDR3 is CASSKQGGNEQFF. The CDR3 nucleotides read TGTGCCAGCAGCAAGCAAGGGGGAAATGAGCAGTTCTTC.

V and J are TRBV28 and TRBJ2-7, with 10 nucleotides matching TRBD2. The CDR3 is 14 amino acids. With 7 bases clipped from V and 7 bases from J, the junction kept 10 bases outside the gene matches. Germline assignment: CDR1 MDHEN and CDR2 SYDVKM. The DNA for the CDR3 is TGTGCCAGCAACAGGAAGGGACTAGCGCGGGAGCAGTACTTC. Amino acids: CASNRKGLAREQYF.

This chain connects TRBV11-2 to TRBJ2-3; TRBD2 aligns across 12 bases. This CDR3 is built from 17 residues. Unmatched junction bases numbered 9, after V lost 5 bases and J lost 3 bases. Germline loops: CDR1 SGHAT, CDR2 FQNNGV. CDR3 protein: CASSANPTSGRTDTQYF. In nucleotides, the CDR3 is TGTGCCAGCAGCGCGAACCCGACTAGCGGGAGAACAGATACGCAGTATTTT.

The chain employs TRBV6-5 and TRBJ1-6; D ambiguous. This CDR3 is built from 15 residues. V gave up 2 bases and J gave up 10 bases, with 15 bases separating them. Germline CDR1 reads MNHEY; CDR2 reads SVGAGI. The CDR3 reads CASSYGWRAESPLHF. The CDR3 DNA is TGTGCCAGCAGTTACGGTTGGAGGGCGGAATCACCCCTCCACTTT.

V usage is TRBV5-1 and J usage is TRBJ2-7, with 13 positions matching TRBD2. V lost 2 bases, J lost 4 bases, and 9 bases stayed unmatched. The germline V gene encodes CDR1 SGHRS and CDR2 YFSETQ. This CDR3 comprises 17 residues. For the CDR3, the DNA is TGCGCCAGCAGCTTCACTTCAGGACTAGCGGGAGTTTACGAGCAGTACTTC. Translated: CASSFTSGLAGVYEQYF.

In regard to this clone: Other DNA sequences in this specimen translate into the identical CDR3. This rearrangement joins TRBV11-3 to TRBJ2-2; D is uncertain. Germline V gives CDR1 SGHNT, CDR2 YENEEA. V lost 1 base and J 2 bases, leaving 5 bases between the germline ends. The CDR3 loop spans 14 amino acids. The CDR3 coding sequence is TGTGCCAGCAGCTTAGGGGGTAACACCGGGGAGCTGTTTTTT. This gives the protein CASSLGGNTGELFF. Complete variable domain (other parts from reference TRBV11-3 and TRBJ2-2): EAGVVQSPRYKIIEKKQPVAFWCNPISGHNTLYWYLQNLGQGPELLIRYENEEAVDDSQLPKDRFSAERLKGVDSTLKIQPAELGDSAVYLCASSLGGNTGELFFGEGSRLTVL.

The chain carries TRBV7-9 and TRBJ2-3; D possibly corresponds to TRBD2 (6 bases). The CDR3 length is 15 residues. The V gene's germline CDR1 is SEHNR and CDR2 FQNEAQ (reference sequence). The V end was cut by 5 bases, the J end by 1 base, with 13 bases between. CDR3 DNA sequence: TGTGCCAGCAGCCCAGGGAGGTTTGGCACAGATACGCAGTATTTT. Its protein product is CASSPGRFGTDTQYF.

CDR3 in amino acids: CASSKGRAHQPQHF. The CDR3, as DNA: TGTGCCAGCAGTAAAGGCAGGGCCCATCAGCCCCAGCATTTT. V is TRBV9 and J is TRBJ1-5; perhaps TRBD1 as D (5 bases). V was clipped by 5 bases and J by 5 bases, with 14 bases between them. This CDR3 contains 14 residues. CDR1 is SGDLS, CDR2 YYNGEE, per germline.

This clone was recorded only once. The rearrangement links TRBV5-1 to TRBJ2-2, with D possibly called TRBD1 or TRBD2 (5 bases each). The germline CDR1 and CDR2 sequences are SGHRS and YFSETQ. This CDR3 has 15 amino acids. The V gene lost 0 bases and the J gene lost 4 bases, with 10 bases spanning the gap. The CDR3 here is CASSLEEGFTGELFF. CDR3 DNA sequence: TGCGCCAGCAGCTTGGAAGAGGGGTTCACCGGGGAGCTGTTTTTT. The full variable domain, with the rest looked up from reference TRBV5-1 and TRBJ2-2, is KAGVTQTPRYLIKTRGQQVTLSCSPISGHRSVSWYQQTPGQGLQFLFEYFSETQRNKGNFPGRFSGRQFSNSRSEMNVSTLELGDSALYLCASSLEEGFTGELFFGEGSRLTVL.

The rearrangement uses TRBV6-5 and TRBJ1-5; maybe TRBD1 (6 bases). This CDR3 comprises 13 residues. Trimming removed 8 bases from V and 1 base from J, with 9 bases in between. CDR1 is MNHEY and CDR2 is SVGAGI in the germline V gene. The CDR3 here is CASQDRSNQPQHF. DNA of the CDR3: TGTGCCAGCCAGGACAGAAGCAATCAGCCCCAGCATTTT.

The chain recombines TRBV12-5 with TRBJ2-1; 8 bases are shared with TRBD1. Per the germline V gene, CDR1 is LGHNT and CDR2 is FRNRAP. The trim removed 4 bases at V and 11 bases at J, leaving 1 base unmatched. The CDR3 length is 11 residues. The CDR3 sequence is CASGWDRQQFF. The CDR3 DNA follows: TGTGCTAGTGGTTGGGACAGGCAGCAGTTCTTC.

The chain uses TRBV6-1 and TRBJ1-6; D is uncertain. The CDR3 consists of 16 residues. The V and J ends lost 0 bases and 9 bases respectively, with 15 bases between them. Per germline, CDR1 MNHNS and CDR2 SASEGT. In nucleotides, the CDR3 is TGTGCCAGCAGTGAAGCCGGAAGGCCGGCTACTTCACCCCTCCACTTT. Translated: CASSEAGRPATSPLHF.

This rearrangement joins TRBV7-9 to TRBJ1-6; maybe TRBD1 (6 bases). The germline V gene has CDR1 SEHNR and CDR2 FQNEAQ (reference sequence). The germline V and J ends were trimmed by 4 bases and 3 bases, with 13 bases remaining between them. The CDR3 contains 16 residues. The chain's CDR3 is CASSSTQGDYNSPLHF. CDR3 DNA: TGTGCCAGCAGCTCCACACAGGGTGACTATAATTCACCCCTCCACTTT.

This sequence joins TRBV5-6 and TRBJ2-7, with 11 bases fitting TRBD2. The CDR3 spans 15 residues. V shed 2 bases, J shed 3 bases, and the junction held 4 bases outside the gene matches. Germline lookup yields CDR1 SGHDT and CDR2 YYEEEE. CDR3 loop: CASSFGLAGFYEQYF. The CDR3 DNA is TGTGCCAGCAGCTTTGGACTAGCGGGCTTCTACGAGCAGTACTTC. The full variable domain, completed using reference TRBV5-6 and TRBJ2-7, is DAGVTQSPTHLIKTRGQQVTLRCSPKSGHDTVSWYQQALGQGPQFIFQYYEEEERQRGNFPDRFSGHQFPNYSSELNVNALLLGDSALYLCASSFGLAGFYEQYFGPGTRLTVT.

This clone occurred once. The rearrangement joins TRBV10-3 to TRBJ1-1; D remains unclear. V shed 0 bases and J shed 1 base, with 9 bases lying between them. Germline V lookup: CDR1 ENHRY, CDR2 SYGVKD. CDR3 length: 15 residues. CDR3 in amino acids: CAISESGSTNTEAFF. DNA for the CDR3: TGTGCCATCAGTGAGTCGGGCAGTACGAACACTGAAGCTTTCTTT.

The chain joins TRBV5-1 to TRBJ1-2; 7 nucleotides align to TRBD1. The CDR3 spans 12 residues. Germline-derived CDR1 and CDR2 are SGHRS and YFSETQ. The ends lost 4 bases at V and 13 bases at J; junction bases unmatched: 10. CDR3 loop: CASSNPDRAGTF. In nucleotides, the CDR3 is TGCGCCAGCAGCAACCCAGACAGGGCTGGCACCTTC.

The rearrangement links TRBV19 to TRBJ2-3; 10 nucleotides align to TRBD1. The CDR3 is 14 amino acids. With V trimmed by 7 bases and J by 7 bases, 8 bases remained unmatched. In germline, CDR1 is LNHDA, CDR2 SQIVND (reference sequence). This chain's CDR3 is CASNIGQGGYTQYF. The CDR3 region has the DNA TGTGCCAGTAACATTGGACAGGGGGGATATACGCAGTATTTT.